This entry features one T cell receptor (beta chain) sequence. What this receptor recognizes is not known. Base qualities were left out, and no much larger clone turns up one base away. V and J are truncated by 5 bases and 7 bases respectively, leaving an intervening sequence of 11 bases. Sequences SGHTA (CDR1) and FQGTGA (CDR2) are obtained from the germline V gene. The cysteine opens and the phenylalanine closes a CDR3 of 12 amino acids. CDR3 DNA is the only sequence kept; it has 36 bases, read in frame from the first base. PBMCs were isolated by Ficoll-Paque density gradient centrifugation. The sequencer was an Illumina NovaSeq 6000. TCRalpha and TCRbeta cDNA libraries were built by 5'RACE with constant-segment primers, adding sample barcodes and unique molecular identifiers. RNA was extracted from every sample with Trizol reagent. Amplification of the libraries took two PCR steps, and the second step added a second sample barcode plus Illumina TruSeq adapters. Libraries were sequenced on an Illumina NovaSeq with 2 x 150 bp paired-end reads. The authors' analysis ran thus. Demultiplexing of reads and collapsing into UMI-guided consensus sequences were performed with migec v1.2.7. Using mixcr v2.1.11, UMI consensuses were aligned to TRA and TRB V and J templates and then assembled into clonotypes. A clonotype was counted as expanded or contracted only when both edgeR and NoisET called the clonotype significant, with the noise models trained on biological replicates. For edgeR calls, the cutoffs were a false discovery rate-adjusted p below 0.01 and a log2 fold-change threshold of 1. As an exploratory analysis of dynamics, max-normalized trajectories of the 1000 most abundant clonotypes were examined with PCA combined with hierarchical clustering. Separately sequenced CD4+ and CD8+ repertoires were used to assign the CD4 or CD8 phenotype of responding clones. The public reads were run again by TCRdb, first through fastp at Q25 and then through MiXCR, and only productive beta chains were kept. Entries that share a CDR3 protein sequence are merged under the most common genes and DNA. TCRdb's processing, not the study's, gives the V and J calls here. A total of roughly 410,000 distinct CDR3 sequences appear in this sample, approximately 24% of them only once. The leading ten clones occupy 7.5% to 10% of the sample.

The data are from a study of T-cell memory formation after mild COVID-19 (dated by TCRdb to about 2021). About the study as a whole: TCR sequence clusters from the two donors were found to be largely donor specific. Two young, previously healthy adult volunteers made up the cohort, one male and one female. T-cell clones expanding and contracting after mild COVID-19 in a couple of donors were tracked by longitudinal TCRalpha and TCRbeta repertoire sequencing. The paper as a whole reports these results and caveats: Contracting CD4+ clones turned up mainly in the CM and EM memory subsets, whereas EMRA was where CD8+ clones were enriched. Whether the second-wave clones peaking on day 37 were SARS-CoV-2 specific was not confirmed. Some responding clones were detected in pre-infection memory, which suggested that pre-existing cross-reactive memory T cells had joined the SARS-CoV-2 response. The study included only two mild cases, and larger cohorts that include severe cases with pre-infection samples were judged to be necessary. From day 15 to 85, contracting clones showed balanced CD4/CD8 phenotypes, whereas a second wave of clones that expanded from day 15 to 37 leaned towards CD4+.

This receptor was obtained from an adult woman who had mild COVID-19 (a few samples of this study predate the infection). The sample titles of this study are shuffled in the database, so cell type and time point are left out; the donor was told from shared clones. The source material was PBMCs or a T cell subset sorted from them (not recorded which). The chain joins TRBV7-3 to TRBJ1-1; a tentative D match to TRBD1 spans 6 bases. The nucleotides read TGTGCCAGCAGCGCAACAGGGTTTGAAGCTTTCTTT. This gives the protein CASSATGFEAFF.